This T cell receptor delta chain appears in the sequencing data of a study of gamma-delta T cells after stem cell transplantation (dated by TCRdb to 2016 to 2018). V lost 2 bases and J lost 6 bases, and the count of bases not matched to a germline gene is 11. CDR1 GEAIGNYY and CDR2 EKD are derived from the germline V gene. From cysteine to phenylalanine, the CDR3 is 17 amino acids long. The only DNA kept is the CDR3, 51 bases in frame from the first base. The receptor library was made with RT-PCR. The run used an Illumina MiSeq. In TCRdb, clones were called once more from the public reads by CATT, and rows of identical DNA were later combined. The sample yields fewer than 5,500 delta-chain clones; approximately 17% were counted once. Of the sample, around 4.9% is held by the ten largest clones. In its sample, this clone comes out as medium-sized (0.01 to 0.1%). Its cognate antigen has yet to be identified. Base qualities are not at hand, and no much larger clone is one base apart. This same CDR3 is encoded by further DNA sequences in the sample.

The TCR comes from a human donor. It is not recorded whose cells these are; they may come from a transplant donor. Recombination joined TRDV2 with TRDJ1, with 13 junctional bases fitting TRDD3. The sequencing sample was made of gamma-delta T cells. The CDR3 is CACDRRTGGYAANKLIF. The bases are TGTGCCTGTGACAGACGTACTGGGGGATACGCGGCGAATAAACTCATCTTT.